Presented here are 5 T cell receptor beta chains from one specimen sequenced in a study of T-cell memory formation after mild COVID-19 (dated by TCRdb to the early 2020s). Libraries were constructed by 5' RACE. Sequenced on an Illumina NovaSeq 6000. TCRdb applied fastp at Q25 and MiXCR to the public reads, then kept only in-frame beta chains. Entries that share a CDR3 protein sequence are merged under the most common genes and DNA. A total of approximately 300,000 distinct CDR3 sequences appear in this sample, approximately 15% of them only once. Around 23% of the sample comes from the top ten. Input material: PBMCs or a T cell subset sorted from them (not recorded which). These receptors all come from a man aged 18 to 35 who had mild COVID-19 (a few samples of this study predate the infection). The sample titles of this study are shuffled in the database, so cell type and time point are left out; the donor was told from shared clones.

This clonotype was found a few times. The chain has TRBV5-1 and TRBJ1-2, with TRBD1 identical over 7 bases. The V gene end was trimmed by 4 bases and the J gene end by 8 bases; junction bases not matched to a gene: 8. The CDR3 sequence is 13 residues long. The germline CDR1 and CDR2 sequences are SGHRS and YFSETQ. CDR3 residues: CASSPGQDRGYTF. The CDR3 DNA reads as TGCGCCAGCAGCCCAGGACAGGATAGAGGCTACACCTTC. Variable domain in full (rest from reference TRBV5-1 and TRBJ1-2): KAGVTQTPRYLIKTRGQQVTLSCSPISGHRSVSWYQQTPGQGLQFLFEYFSETQRNKGNFPGRFSGRQFSNSRSEMNVSTLELGDSALYLCASSPGQDRGYTFGSGTRLTVV.

The V call is TRBV14, the J call TRBJ2-7, with a tentative D call TRBD1 (5 bases). The CDR3 runs 13 residues. V was shortened by 3 bases and J by 7 bases, with 13 bases between the two germline ends. Germline CDR1 SGHDN, CDR2 FVKESK. CDR3 coding DNA: TGTGCCAGCAGCCACCGCCCAGGGTTTGAGCAGTACGTC. Its protein product is CASSHRPGFEQYV.

The chain employs TRBV19 and TRBJ1-1; TRBD1 matches 10 bases. V shed 6 bases, J shed 8 bases, and the junction held 3 bases outside the gene matches. The germline CDR1 and CDR2 sequences are LNHDA and SQIVND (reference sequence). The CDR3 sequence is 12 residues long. In DNA form, the CDR3 reads TGTGCCAGTAGGGACAGGGGGGGAGAAGCTTTCTTT. It encodes CASRDRGGEAFF.

This clonotype was found a few times. This chain connects TRBV23-1 to TRBJ1-1; D is perhaps TRBD1 (6 bases). TRBV23-1 is assigned to the ORF class and has an uncertain function. This CDR3 has 17 residues. Trimming removed 6 bases at V and 0 bases at J, with 20 bases between. CDR3 nucleotide sequence: TGCGCCAGCAGCCGCTTTACAGGGAGAATGATGAACACTGAAGCTTTCTTT. It specifies CASSRFTGRMMNTEAFF.

This clonotype showed up just a few times. The chain links TRBV5-1 to TRBJ2-7, with 9 nucleotides matching TRBD2. This CDR3 has 14 residues. Germline V gives CDR1 SGHRS, CDR2 YFSETQ. Trimming removed 5 bases from V and 1 base from J; junction bases left unmatched: 4. The CDR3 loop reads CASRAGLASYEQYV. CDR3 nucleotides: TGCGCCAGCAGAGCGGGACTAGCATCCTACGAGCAGTACGTC.